This passage covers 10 T cell receptor beta chains from one sample sequenced in a study of T cell repertoires in cytomegalovirus infection (dated by TCRdb to the late 2010s). Sequencing was performed on an Illumina HiSeq 1500. The public sequencing data were trimmed at Q25 with fastp and processed into clonotypes with MiXCR by TCRdb, which kept only in-frame beta chains. Each record represents a unique CDR3 protein, reported with the most common genes and DNA among its rows. A total of 700,000 to 900,000 distinct CDR3 sequences appear in this sample, about 28% of them only once. The ten largest clones take up under 15% of the sample. Antigens for these TCRs are unknown. The sample's treatment or condition label is to be understood as: in vitro stimulation with specific CMV peptide epitopes to enrich CMV-specific T cells. The input for sequencing was cultured CD8+ T cells from PBMCs, taken from culture after CMV antigen stimulation. The receptor set was obtained from a human donor in good health (CMV status not recorded). Some clones in this sample may be carry-over from other donors' samples.

This clonotype came up a few times. The gene calls are TRBV15 and TRBJ1-5; 9 bases match TRBD1. Germline CDR1 reads LNHNV; CDR2 reads YYDKDF (reference sequence). After removal of 5 bases from V and 2 bases from J, the junction contained 4 bases not matched to a gene. This CDR3 spans 15 amino acids. The CDR3 nucleotides are TGTGCCACCAGCGCCCGGACAGGGGGCAATCAGCCCCAGCATTTT. This encodes CATSARTGGNQPQHF.

This clonotype has only a few counts. V usage is TRBV10-3 and J usage is TRBJ2-2, with D unclear. The CDR3 extends over 14 amino acids. V lost 4 bases, J lost 3 bases, and 9 bases lay in between. Germline CDR1 reads ENHRY; CDR2 reads SYGVKD. CDR3 loop: CAISGRIHTGELFF. Written as DNA, the CDR3 is TGTGCCATCAGTGGGCGAATTCACACCGGGGAGCTGTTTTTT.

This chain joins TRBV29-1 and TRBJ2-1, with D perhaps assigned TRBD1 or TRBD2 (5 bases each). V dropped 2 bases and J dropped 1 base, with 9 bases sitting between them. CDR3 length: 14 amino acids. The germline CDR1 and CDR2 sequences are SQVTM and ANQGSEA. CDR3 residues: CSVERDLSYNEQFF. DNA for the CDR3: TGCAGCGTTGAACGGGACCTATCCTACAATGAGCAGTTCTTC.

The chain joins TRBV6-5 to TRBJ1-2; D not resolved. Looked up from germline, CDR1 is MNHEY and CDR2 is SVGAGI. V shed 5 bases and J shed 7 bases, with 20 bases lying between them. The CDR3 has 15 amino acids. The CDR3 is CASSAPGPRDSGYTF. CDR3 in DNA: TGTGCCAGCAGTGCCCCCGGGCCCCGGGATAGTGGCTACACCTTC.

This chain uses TRBV4-1 with TRBJ2-5; D tentatively reads TRBD1 or TRBD2 (5 bases each). The CDR3 totals 15 residues. V was trimmed by 0 bases and J by 3 bases, leaving 11 bases between them. Germline values: CDR1 MGHRA, CDR2 YSYEKL. CDR3 in DNA: TGCGCCAGCAGCCAAGATCCGGGGACGGAAGAGACCCAGTACTTC. It encodes CASSQDPGTEETQYF.

As for this clonotype: A junction end diverges from the germline sequence, so it may reflect a read error. The chain couples TRBV6-6 to TRBJ2-3, with D perhaps TRBD2 (5 bases). In germline, CDR1 is MNHNY, CDR2 SVGAGI (reference sequence). This CDR3 is built from 13 residues. The CDR3 DNA follows: TGTGCCAGCGGACTTTCTAGCACAGCTACGCAGTATTTT. Translated: CASGLSSTATQYF.

This clonotype was picked up a small number of times. The chain employs TRBV20-1 and TRBJ2-2, with D perhaps TRBD1 or TRBD2 (6 bases each). Looked up from germline, CDR1 is DFQATT and CDR2 is SNEGSKA (reference sequence). V was shortened by 2 bases and J by 0 bases, with 28 bases between the two germline ends. CDR3 length equals 21 residues. The CDR3 sequence is CSARPWPGARFNQANTGELFF. CDR3 nucleotides: TGCAGTGCTAGACCTTGGCCGGGGGCAAGATTTAATCAAGCGAACACCGGGGAGCTGTTTTTT.

This sequence joins TRBV4-3 and TRBJ1-5, with D hard to call. The ends were cut back, 1 base at V and 7 bases at J, with 5 bases in the middle. Germline V gives CDR1 LGHNA, CDR2 YSLEER. This CDR3 has 12 amino acids. This chain's CDR3 is CASSQARQPQHF. The CDR3 DNA sequence: TGCGCCAGCAGCCAAGCCAGACAGCCCCAGCATTTT.

V gene TRBV12-3 or TRBV12-4 combines with J gene TRBJ2-7; 7 bases fit TRBD1. V lost 5 bases to trimming and J lost 0 bases; unmatched junction nucleotides: 4. This CDR3 region has 14 residues. CDR3 region: CASSISGGSYEQYV. The CDR3 coding sequence is TGTGCCAGCAGTATTTCAGGGGGCTCCTACGAGCAGTACGTC.

There are a few counts of this clonotype. The V gene is TRBV7-9, the J gene TRBJ2-5, with a tentative D call TRBD1 (7 bases). Per the germline V gene, CDR1 is SEHNR and CDR2 is FQNEAQ (reference sequence). V was shortened by 8 bases and J by 4 bases, with 14 bases between the two germline ends. This CDR3 is 13 amino acids long. CDR3 loop: CASRQGGRETQYF. In DNA, the CDR3 is TGTGCCAGCCGCCAGGGGGGCAGAGAGACCCAGTACTTC. Full variable domain (rest looked up from reference TRBV7-9 and TRBJ2-5): DTGVSQNPRHKITKRGQNVTFRCDPISEHNRLYWYRQTLGQGPEFLTYFQNEAQLEKSRLLSDRFSAERPKGSFSTLEIQRTEQGDSAMYLCASRQGGRETQYFGPGTRLLVL.